This TCR beta chain emerged from a study of CD8 T cells in ankylosing spondylitis. Findings and limits, study-wide: Certain motif variants had earlier been reported in reactive arthritis synovial fluid and blood. Ankylosing spondylitis blood appeared to carry a characteristic TCR beta motif of roughly 8 highly homologous variants. As for the disease-linked clones, they showed a CD8+ phenotype and occurred at relatively low frequencies in peripheral blood.

This clonotype was seen a handful of times. Its specificity is not known. The junction differs from germline at one of its ends, possibly a read error. TCRdb re-called the 5' RACE reads with MiXCR, one entry per CDR3 protein. The table lists some 840,000 distinct CDR3 sequences, approximately 12% of them singletons. Germline values: CDR1 SSHAT, CDR2 FNYEAQ (reference sequence). CDR3 length equals 14 residues. This clonotype originated in a male donor with ankylosing spondylitis. The V gene is TRBV7-7, the J gene TRBJ2-3, with 10 bases that match TRBD1. The specimen was blood, either unsorted or a sorted T cell fraction (not recorded which). The CDR3 loop reads CASTLDRGSDTQYF. CDR3 sequence (DNA): TGTGCTAGCACACTGGACAGGGGGTCGGATACGCAGTATTTT.